This T cell receptor beta chain emerged from a study of siplizumab effects on memory and regulatory T cells. Looked up from germline, CDR1 is SGHRS and CDR2 is YFSETQ. The CDR3 extends over 14 amino acids. V lost 4 bases, J lost 4 bases, and 5 bases stayed unmatched. In each sample, 85,000 to 100,000 TCR templates were assayed. Clones were sequenced by immunoSEQ multiplex PCR, and TCRdb holds only the in-frame ones, with some missing. The table has over 70,000 clones, approximately 90% seen once. Sequenced: CD4+ T cells sorted from blood. This chain connects TRBV5-1 to TRBJ2-7, with 10 positions matching TRBD1. This TCR derives from a human donor in good health. CDR3 nucleotides: TGCGCCAGCAGCCCTAGGGACAGGGGTTACGAGCAGTACTTC. Protein product: CASSPRDRGYEQYF.